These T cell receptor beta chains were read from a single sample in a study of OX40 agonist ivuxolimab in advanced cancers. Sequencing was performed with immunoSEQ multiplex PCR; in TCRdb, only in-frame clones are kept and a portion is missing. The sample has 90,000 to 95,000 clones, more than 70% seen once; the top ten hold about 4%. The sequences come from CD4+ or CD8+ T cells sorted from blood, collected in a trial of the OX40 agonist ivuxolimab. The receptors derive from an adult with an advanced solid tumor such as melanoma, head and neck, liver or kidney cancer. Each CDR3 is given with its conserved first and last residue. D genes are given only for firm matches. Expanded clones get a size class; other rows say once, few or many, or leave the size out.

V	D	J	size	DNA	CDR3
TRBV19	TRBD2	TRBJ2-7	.	TGTGCCAGTAGTCGTAGCGGGAGGGACTACGAGCAGTACTTC	CASSRSGRDYEQYF
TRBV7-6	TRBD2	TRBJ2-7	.	TGTGCCAGCAGCCCTCTGCTAGCGGGAACGGTCTACGAGCAGTACTTC	CASSPLLAGTVYEQYF
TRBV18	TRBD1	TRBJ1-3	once	TGTGCCAGCTCATCAACGACAGGGGACTCTGGAAACACCATATATTTT	CASSSTTGDSGNTIYF
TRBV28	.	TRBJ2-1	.	TGTGCCAGCAGTTTATTTTCCGCGAGGAATGAGCAGTTCTTC	CASSLFSARNEQFF
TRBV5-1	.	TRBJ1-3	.	TGCGCCAGCAGCTTGGACGTTAGCTCTGGAAACACCATATATTTT	CASSLDVSSGNTIYF
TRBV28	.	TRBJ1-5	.	TGTGCCAGCAGTTGGAACTTTCAGCCCCAGCATTTT	CASSWNFQPQHF
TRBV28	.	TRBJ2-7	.	TGTGCCAGCAGTCCCCCCTCCTACGAGCAGTACTTC	CASSPPSYEQYF
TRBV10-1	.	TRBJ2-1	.	TGCGCCAGCAGTCCAAGTGTTGCCTCCAATGAGCAGTTCTTC	CASSPSVASNEQFF
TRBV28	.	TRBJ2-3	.	TGTGCCAGCAGTATAAGGGTCGGCACAGATACGCAGTATTTT	CASSIRVGTDTQYF
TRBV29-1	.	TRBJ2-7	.	TGCAGCGTTTCTGACAGCTACGAGCAGTACTTC	CSVSDSYEQYF
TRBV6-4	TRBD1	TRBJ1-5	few	TGTGCCACCCCATATAGGACAGGGTGTCAGCCCCAGCATTTT	CATPYRTGCQPQHF
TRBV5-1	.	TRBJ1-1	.	TGCGCCAGCAGCTCCCCCGGGAGGAACACTGAAGCTTTCTTT	CASSSPGRNTEAFF
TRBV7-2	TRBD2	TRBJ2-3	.	TGTGCCAGCAGCTTAGGGCTAGCGGCCGGGGATACGCAGTATTTT	CASSLGLAAGDTQYF
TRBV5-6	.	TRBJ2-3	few	TGTGCCAGCCGCAGCGGCGACCAAGGAACACCCACAGATACGCAGTATTTT	CASRSGDQGTPTDTQYF
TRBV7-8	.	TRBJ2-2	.	TGTGCCAGCAGCTCGGCGAACATACTAGACACCGGGGAGCTGTTTTTT	CASSSANILDTGELFF
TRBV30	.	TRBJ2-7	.	TGTGCCTGGACCCGGGGCACCGGGGGCGAGCAGTACTTC	CAWTRGTGGEQYF
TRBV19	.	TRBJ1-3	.	TGTGCCAGTAGTATAGGAGCAATGAGCTCTGGAAACACCATATATTTT	CASSIGAMSSGNTIYF
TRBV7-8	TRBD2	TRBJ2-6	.	TGTGCCAGCAGCGTAACTAGCGGGGCCTCTGGGGCCAACGTCCTGACTTTC	CASSVTSGASGANVLTF
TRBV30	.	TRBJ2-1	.	TGTGCCTGGAGAACGGGATGGCAGGGAAATGAGCAGTTCTTC	CAWRTGWQGNEQFF